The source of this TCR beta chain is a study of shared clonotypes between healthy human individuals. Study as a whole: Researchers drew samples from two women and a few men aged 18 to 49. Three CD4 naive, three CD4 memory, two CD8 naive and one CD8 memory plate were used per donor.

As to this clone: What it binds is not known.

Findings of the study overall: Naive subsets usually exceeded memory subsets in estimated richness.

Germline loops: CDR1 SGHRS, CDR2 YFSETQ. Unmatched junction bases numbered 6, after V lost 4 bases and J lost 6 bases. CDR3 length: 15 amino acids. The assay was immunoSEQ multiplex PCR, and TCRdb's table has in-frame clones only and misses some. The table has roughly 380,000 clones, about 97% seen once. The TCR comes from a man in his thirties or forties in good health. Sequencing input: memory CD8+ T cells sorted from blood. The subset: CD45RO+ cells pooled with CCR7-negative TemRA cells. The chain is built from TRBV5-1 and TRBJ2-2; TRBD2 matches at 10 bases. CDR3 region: CASSPLAGAAGELFF. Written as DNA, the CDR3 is TGCGCCAGCAGCCCCCTAGCGGGAGCGGCCGGGGAGCTGTTTTTT.